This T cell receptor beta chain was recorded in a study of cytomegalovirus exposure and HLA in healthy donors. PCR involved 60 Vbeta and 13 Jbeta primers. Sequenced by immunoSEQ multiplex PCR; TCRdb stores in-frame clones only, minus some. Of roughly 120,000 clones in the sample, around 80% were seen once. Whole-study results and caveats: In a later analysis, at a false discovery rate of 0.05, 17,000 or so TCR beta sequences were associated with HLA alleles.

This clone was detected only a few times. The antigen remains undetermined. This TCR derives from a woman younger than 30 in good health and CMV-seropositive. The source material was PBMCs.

The CDR3, as DNA: TGTGCCAGCAGCTTGGGACAGGGAGCACCCTACGAGCAGTACTTC. Its translation is CASSLGQGAPYEQYF. The chain links TRBV5-4 to TRBJ2-7; 7 nucleotides align to TRBD1. The CDR3 spans 15 residues. Losses at the gene ends were 0 bases for V and 2 bases for J; bases not matched to a gene: 5. CDR1 is SGHNT, CDR2 YYREEE, per germline (reference sequence).